The present TCR beta chain was sequenced within a study of T cells in Graves' hyperthyroidism and ophthalmopathy. Researchers amplified the TCR beta CDR3 regions from RNA transcripts. Using the HTBI primer set, a first-round RT-PCR was run on the TCR CDR3. TCRdb itself ran the multiplex PCR reads through MiXCR, one entry per CDR3 protein. The sample yields 300,000 to 400,000 distinct CDR3 sequences, less than 15% seen once. This clonotype showed up many times. Absent ophthalmopathy progression within 18 months defined stable Graves' hyperthyroidism. Diagnosis of hyperthyroidism was new in patients aged 18 to 65, and its duration was under 2 months. V was shortened by 2 bases and J by 2 bases, with 10 bases between the two germline ends. Germline CDR1 is MDHEN and CDR2 is SYDVKM. The CDR3 runs to 15 residues.

This chain connects TRBV28 to TRBJ1-5; D perhaps matches TRBD1 (5 bases). Sequencing was carried out using blood. The sequence derives from a woman aged 18-35 years with Graves' hyperthyroidism. CDR3 protein: CASSLGGRRNQPQHF. The CDR3 DNA sequence: TGTGCCAGCAGTTTAGGGGGACGGCGCAATCAGCCCCAGCATTTT.